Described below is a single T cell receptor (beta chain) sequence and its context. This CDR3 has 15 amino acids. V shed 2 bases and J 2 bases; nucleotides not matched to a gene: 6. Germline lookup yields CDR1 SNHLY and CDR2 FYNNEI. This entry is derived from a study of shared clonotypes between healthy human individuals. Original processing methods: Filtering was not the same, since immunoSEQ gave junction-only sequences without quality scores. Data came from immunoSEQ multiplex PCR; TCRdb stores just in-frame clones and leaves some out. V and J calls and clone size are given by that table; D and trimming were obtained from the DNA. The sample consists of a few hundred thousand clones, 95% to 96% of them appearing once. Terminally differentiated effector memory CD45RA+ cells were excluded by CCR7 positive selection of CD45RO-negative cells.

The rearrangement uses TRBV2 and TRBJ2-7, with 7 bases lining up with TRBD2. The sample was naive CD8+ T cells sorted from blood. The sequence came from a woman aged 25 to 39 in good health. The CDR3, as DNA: TGTGCCAGCAGTGAACCTAGCGGACAAACCTACGAGCAGTACTTC. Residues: CASSEPSGQTYEQYF. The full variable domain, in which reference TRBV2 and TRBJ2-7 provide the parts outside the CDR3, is EPEVTQTPSHQVTQMGQEVILRCVPISNHLYFYWYRQILGQKVEFLVSFYNNEISEKSEIFDDQFSVERPDGSNFTLKIRSTKLEDSAMYFCASSEPSGQTYEQYFGPGTRLTVT.